This T cell receptor beta chain was documented in a study of blood T cells in healthy people across ages. It was with a sample-barcoded 5' primer and a J-beta primer mix that a second PCR of roughly 6 to 11 cycles was run. MiXCR was run by TCRdb on the 5' RACE reads, yielding one entry per CDR3 protein. This sample carries about 1,600,000 distinct CDR3 sequences, roughly 40% of them seen once, and the ten largest clones take approximately 7.9%. Findings and caveats of the study: PBMCs left unsorted prevented a conclusive naive versus antigen-experienced comparison.

A few counts support this clonotype. Its target is not known. The V and J ends lost 5 bases and 12 bases respectively, with 14 bases between them. CDR1 SEHNR and CDR2 FQNEAQ come from the germline V gene (reference sequence). This CDR3 region has 11 residues. This receptor was obtained from a woman aged 18-29 years in good health. The material sequenced was blood. The rearrangement links TRBV7-9 to TRBJ2-7, with D hard to call. CDR3 loop: CASSTDGDRYF. CDR3 DNA: TGTGCCAGCAGCACCGACGGCGATAGGTACTTC.